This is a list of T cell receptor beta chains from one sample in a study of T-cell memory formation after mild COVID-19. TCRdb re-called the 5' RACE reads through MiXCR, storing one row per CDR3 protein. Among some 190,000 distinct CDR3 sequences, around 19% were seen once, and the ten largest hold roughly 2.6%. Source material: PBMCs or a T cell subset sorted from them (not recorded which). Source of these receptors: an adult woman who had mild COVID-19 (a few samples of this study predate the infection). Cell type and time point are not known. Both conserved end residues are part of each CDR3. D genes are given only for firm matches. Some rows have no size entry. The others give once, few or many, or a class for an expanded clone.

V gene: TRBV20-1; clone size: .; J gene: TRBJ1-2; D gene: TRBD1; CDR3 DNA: TGCAGTGCCGTTACGGACAGGGACTATGGCTACACCTTC; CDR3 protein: CSAVTDRDYGYTF
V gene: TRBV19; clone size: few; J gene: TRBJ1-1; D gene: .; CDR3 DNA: TGTGCCAGTAGCCAGACAGGGAACACTGAAGCTTTCTTT; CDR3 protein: CASSQTGNTEAFF
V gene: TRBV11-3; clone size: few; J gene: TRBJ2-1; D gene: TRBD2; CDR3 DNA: TGTGCCAGCAGCCAGGGACCGAGGACTAGCGGGAGTAGCTCCTACAATGAGCAGTTCTTC; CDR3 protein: CASSQGPRTSGSSSYNEQFF
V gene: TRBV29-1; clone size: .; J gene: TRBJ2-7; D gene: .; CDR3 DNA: TGCAGCGTTGAAGAGTCCAGAGCCGAGCAGTACTTC; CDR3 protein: CSVEESRAEQYF
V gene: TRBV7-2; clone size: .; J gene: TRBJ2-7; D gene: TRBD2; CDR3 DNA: TGTGCCAGCAGGAGTGCGGGAGGGGCCTACGAGCAGTACTTC; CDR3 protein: CASRSAGGAYEQYF
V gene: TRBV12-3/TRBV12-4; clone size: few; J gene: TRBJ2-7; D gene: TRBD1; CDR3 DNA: TGTGCCAGCAGTTTTCAGGGGGCGTCCTACGAGCAGTACTTC; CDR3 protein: CASSFQGASYEQYF
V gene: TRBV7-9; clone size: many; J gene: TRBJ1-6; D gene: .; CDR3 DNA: TGTGCCAGCAGCTTGGTGGGGTTGCCCCTCCACTTT; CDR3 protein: CASSLVGLPLHF
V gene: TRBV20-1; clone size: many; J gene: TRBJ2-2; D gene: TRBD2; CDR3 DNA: TGCAGTGCTAGAGATAGCGGGATGGGCACCGGGGAGCTGTTTTTT; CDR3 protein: CSARDSGMGTGELFF
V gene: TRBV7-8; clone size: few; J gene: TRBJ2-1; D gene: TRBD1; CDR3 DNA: TGTGCCAGCAGCTCCGGACAGGGGGCTTTACGTGAGCAGTTCTTC; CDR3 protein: CASSSGQGALREQFF
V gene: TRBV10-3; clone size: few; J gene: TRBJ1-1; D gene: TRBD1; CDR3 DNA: TGTGCCATCAGTGAGGGGACAGGGGGCTCTGAAGCTTTCTTT; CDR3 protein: CAISEGTGGSEAFF
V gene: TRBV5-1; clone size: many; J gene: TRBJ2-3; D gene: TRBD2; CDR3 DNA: TGCGCCAGCAGCCCAGAGCGGGGGGGCACAGATACGCAGTATTTT; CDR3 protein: CASSPERGGTDTQYF
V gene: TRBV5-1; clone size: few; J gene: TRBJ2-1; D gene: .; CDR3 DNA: TGCGCCAGCAGCTTGGCCCCGGGGGGCTCGTACAATGAGCAGTTCTTC; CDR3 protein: CASSLAPGGSYNEQFF
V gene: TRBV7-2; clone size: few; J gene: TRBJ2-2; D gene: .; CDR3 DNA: TGTGCCAGCAGCTTGGCTAGCCTGGGCGGCGGGGAGCTGTTTTTT; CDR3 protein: CASSLASLGGGELFF
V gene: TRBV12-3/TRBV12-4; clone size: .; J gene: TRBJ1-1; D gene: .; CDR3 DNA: TGTGCCAGCAGTTCAACCCTTCTGAACACTGAAGCTTTCTTT; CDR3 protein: CASSSTLLNTEAFF
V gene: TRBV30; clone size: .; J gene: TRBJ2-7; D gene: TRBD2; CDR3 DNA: TGTGCCTGGAGTGACGGATTACGGCGGGAGCACTCCTACGAGCAGTACTTC; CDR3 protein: CAWSDGLRREHSYEQYF
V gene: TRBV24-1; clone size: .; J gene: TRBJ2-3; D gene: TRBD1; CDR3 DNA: TGTGCCACCGTCAGACAGGGGAGCCCAGATACGCAGTATTTT; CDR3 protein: CATVRQGSPDTQYF
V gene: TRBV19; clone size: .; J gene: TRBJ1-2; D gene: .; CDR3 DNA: TGTGCCAGTAGTATACCGGGGGCCTACTACACCTTC; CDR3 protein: CASSIPGAYYTF
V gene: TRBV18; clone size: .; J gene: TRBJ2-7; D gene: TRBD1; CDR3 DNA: TGTGCCAGCTCAAAAGGGACAGGGGGGTACGAGCAGTACTTC; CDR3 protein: CASSKGTGGYEQYF
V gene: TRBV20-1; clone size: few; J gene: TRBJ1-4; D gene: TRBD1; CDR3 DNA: TGCAGTGCTAGAAAGACAGGGAGATATGAAAAACTGTTTTTT; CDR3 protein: CSARKTGRYEKLFF
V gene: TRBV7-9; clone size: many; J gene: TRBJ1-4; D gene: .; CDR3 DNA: TGTGCCAGCAGCTTACCAGGGGCAACTAATGAAAAACTGTTTTTT; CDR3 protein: CASSLPGATNEKLFF
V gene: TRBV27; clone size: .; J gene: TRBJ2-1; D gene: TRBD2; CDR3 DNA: TGTGCCAGCGCCCGTCCCCCAACTAGCGGGAGGGCAGGTGAGCAGTTCTTC; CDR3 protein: CASARPPTSGRAGEQFF
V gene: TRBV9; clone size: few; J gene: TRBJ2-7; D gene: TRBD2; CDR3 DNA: TGTGCCAGCAGCGTAGGAGGACTAGCGGGAGAGAGTGAGCAGTACTTC; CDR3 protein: CASSVGGLAGESEQYF
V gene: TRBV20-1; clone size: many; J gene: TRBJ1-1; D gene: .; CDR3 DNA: TGCAGTGCTGGACATGGGACACCAGCGAACACTGAAGCTTTCTTT; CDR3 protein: CSAGHGTPANTEAFF
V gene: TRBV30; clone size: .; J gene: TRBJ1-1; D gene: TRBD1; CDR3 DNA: TGTGCCTCGACAGGGGAGAACACTGAAGCTTTCTTT; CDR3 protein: CASTGENTEAFF
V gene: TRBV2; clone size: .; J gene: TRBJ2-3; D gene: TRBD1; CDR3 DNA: TGTGCCGCCCTGTCAGGGGGAGCCCCGTCGGTCGGTACGCAGTATTTT; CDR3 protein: CAALSGGAPSVGTQYF
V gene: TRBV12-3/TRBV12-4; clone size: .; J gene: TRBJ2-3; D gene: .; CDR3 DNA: TGTGCCAGCAGTTTTCCATCTAGCACAGATACGCAGTATTTT; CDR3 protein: CASSFPSSTDTQYF
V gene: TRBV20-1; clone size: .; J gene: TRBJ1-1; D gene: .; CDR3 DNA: TGCAGTGTCTCCCCTTACGCTGAAGCTTTCTTT; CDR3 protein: CSVSPYAEAFF
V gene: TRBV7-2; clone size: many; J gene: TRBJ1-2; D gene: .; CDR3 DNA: TGTGCCAGCAGCCTCGGGGAGTCCTATGGCTACACCTTC; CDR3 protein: CASSLGESYGYTF
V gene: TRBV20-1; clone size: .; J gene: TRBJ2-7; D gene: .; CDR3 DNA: TGCAGTGCTAGTGTTTTAGGCGCTGTCGAGCAGTACTTC; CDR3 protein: CSASVLGAVEQYF
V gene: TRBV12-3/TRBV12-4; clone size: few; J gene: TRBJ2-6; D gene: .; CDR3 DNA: TGTGCCAGCAGCCTGTCGGTAGGGTCTGGGGCCAACGTCCTGACTTTC; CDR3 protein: CASSLSVGSGANVLTF
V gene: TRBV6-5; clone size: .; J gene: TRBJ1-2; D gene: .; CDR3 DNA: TGTGCCAGCACGGTGGAGCCGAACTATGGCTACACCTTC; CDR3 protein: CASTVEPNYGYTF
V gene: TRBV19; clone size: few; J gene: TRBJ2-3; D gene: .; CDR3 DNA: TGTGCCAGTAGTGAACCTGGGGGAGATACGCAGTATTTT; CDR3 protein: CASSEPGGDTQYF
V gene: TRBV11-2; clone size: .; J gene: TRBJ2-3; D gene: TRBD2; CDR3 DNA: TGTGCCAGCAGCCCCAACCTACTAGCGGCCACAGATACGCAGTATTTT; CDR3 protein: CASSPNLLAATDTQYF
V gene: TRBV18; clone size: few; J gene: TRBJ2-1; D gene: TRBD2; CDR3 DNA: TGTGCCAGCTCACCACCCGGGGTAGCGGGGGTCAATGAGCAGTTCTTC; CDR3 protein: CASSPPGVAGVNEQFF
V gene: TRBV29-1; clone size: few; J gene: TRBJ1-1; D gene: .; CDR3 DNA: TGCAGCGTTGTGACGGCCGGGAGGAACACTGAAGCTTTCTTT; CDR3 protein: CSVVTAGRNTEAFF
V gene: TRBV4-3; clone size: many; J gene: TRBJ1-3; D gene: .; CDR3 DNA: TGCGCCAGCAGCCAAGTGCCCCCGTCGCGGTCAGACGTCTCTGGAAACACCATATATTTT; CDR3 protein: CASSQVPPSRSDVSGNTIYF
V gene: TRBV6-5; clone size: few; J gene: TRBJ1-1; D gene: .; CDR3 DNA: TGTGCCAGCAGTTACTCGAAGGACACTGAAGCTTTCTTT; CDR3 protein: CASSYSKDTEAFF
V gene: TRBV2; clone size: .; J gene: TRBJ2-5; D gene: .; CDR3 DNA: TGTGCCAGCAGTAAAACGGTAGCGGCTCCAAACGGGGAGACCCAGTACTTC; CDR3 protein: CASSKTVAAPNGETQYF
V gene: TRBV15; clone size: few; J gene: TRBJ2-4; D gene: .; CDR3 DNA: TGTGCCACCAGCTTGAACCAGGGGGAGGTTGCGAACATTCAGTACTTC; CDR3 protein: CATSLNQGEVANIQYF
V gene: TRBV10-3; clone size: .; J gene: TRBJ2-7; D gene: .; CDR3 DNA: TGTGCCATCAGTGAGGTCCAGGCCGTAGCCTACGAGCAGTACTTC; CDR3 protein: CAISEVQAVAYEQYF
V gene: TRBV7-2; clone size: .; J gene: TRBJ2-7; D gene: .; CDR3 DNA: TGTGCCAGCAGCCGGAATGGCCCACCTAGCGAGCAGTACTTC; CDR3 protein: CASSRNGPPSEQYF
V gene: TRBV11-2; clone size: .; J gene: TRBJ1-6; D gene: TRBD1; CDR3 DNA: TGTGCCAGCAGCACCGGGACAGGGGCTTCACCCCTCCACTTT; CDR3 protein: CASSTGTGASPLHF
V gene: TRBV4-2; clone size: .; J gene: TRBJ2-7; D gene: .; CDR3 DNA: TGTGCCAGCAGCCAAGACTGGGCTCGGGAGCAGTACTTC; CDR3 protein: CASSQDWAREQYF
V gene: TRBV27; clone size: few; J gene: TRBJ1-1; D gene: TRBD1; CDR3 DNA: TGTGCCAGCAGTCCGACCCCCGAGGGGGCAGGGGCTTTCTTT; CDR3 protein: CASSPTPEGAGAFF
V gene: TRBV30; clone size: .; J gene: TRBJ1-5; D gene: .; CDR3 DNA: TGTGCCTGGACCAGGGAGGGCAATCAGCCCCAGCATTTT; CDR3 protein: CAWTREGNQPQHF
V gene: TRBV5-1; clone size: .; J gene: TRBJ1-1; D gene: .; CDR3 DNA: TGCGCCAGCAGGGAATATCAGGGGACGAACACTGAAGCTTTCTTT; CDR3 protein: CASREYQGTNTEAFF
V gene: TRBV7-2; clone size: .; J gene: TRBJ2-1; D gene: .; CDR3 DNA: TGTGCCAGCAGCTTCGTGGGCTACAATGAGCAGTTCTTC; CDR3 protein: CASSFVGYNEQFF
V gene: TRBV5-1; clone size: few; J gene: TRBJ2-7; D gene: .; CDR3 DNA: TGCGCCAGCAGCTGGGGGACGAGTACCTCCTACGAGCAGTACTTC; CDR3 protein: CASSWGTSTSYEQYF
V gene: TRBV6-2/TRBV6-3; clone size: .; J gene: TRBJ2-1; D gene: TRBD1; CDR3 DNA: TGTGCCAGCGTCTGGGACAGGGAAGCCAATGAGCAGTTCTTC; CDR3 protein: CASVWDREANEQFF
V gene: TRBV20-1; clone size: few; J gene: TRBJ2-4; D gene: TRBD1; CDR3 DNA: TGCAGTGCTAACCCGACAGGGGGTAAAAACATTCAGTACTTC; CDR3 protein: CSANPTGGKNIQYF
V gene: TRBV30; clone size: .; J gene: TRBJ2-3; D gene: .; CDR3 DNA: TGTGCCTGGACGGCAGGGGGGATAGCAGATACGCAGTATTTT; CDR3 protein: CAWTAGGIADTQYF